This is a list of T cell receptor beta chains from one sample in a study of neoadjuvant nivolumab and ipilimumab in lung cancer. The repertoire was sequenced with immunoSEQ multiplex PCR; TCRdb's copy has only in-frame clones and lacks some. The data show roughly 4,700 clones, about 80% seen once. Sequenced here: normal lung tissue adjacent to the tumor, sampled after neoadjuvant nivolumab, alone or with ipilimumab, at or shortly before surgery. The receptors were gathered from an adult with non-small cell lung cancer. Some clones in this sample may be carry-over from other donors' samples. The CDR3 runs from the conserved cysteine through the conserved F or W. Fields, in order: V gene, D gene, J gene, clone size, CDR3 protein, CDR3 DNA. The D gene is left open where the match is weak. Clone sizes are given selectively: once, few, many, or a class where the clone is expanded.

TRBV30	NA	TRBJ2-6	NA	CAWSKAGTHSGANVLTF	TGTGCCTGGAGTAAAGCCGGGACGCACTCTGGGGCCAACGTCCTGACTTTC
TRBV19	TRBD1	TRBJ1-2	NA	CASSMIQGYIGYGYTF	TGTGCCAGTAGTATGATACAGGGGTATATTGGCTATGGCTACACCTTC
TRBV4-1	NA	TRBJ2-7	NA	CASSQGSGGAYYEQYF	TGCGCCAGCAGCCAAGGGTCAGGGGGGGCATACTACGAGCAGTACTTC
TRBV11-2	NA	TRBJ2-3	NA	CASSLALTRRGAADTQYF	TGTGCCAGCAGCTTAGCCCTTACCCGGCGTGGTGCGGCAGATACGCAGTATTTT
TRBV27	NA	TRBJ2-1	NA	CASSLGGVEQFF	TGTGCCAGCAGTTTAGGGGGAGTTGAGCAGTTCTTC
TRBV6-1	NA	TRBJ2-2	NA	CASRRGGMDTGELFF	TGTGCCAGCAGGCGGGGTGGGATGGACACCGGGGAGCTGTTTTTT
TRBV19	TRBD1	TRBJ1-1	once	CASSPGQGATEAFF	TGTGCCAGTAGTCCGGGACAGGGGGCGACTGAAGCTTTCTTT
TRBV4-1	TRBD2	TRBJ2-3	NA	CASSQDREREGNADTQYF	TGCGCCAGCAGCCAAGATAGAGAAAGGGAGGGGAACGCAGATACGCAGTATTTT
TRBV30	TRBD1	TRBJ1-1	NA	CAWSTPDRGYTEAFF	TGTGCCTGGAGTACCCCGGACAGGGGGTATACTGAAGCTTTCTTT
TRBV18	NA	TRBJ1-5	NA	CASSPGGNQPQHF	TGTGCCAGCTCACCAGGAGGGAATCAGCCCCAGCATTTT
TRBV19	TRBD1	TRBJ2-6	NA	CASSARIGQGIPSGANVLTF	TGTGCCAGTAGTGCGCGGATCGGACAGGGGATACCATCTGGGGCCAACGTCCTGACTTTC
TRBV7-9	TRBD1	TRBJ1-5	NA	CASSSTGEIQPQHF	TGTGCCAGCAGCTCGACAGGGGAAATTCAGCCCCAGCATTTT
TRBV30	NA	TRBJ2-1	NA	CAWSDREGQFF	TGTGCCTGGTCCGACAGAGAGGGGCAGTTCTTC
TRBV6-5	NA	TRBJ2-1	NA	CASSYSFSYNEQFF	TGTGCCAGCAGTTACTCGTTCTCCTACAATGAGCAGTTCTTC
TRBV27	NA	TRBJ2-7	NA	CASSLRLVGEQYF	TGTGCCAGCAGTTTAAGGTTGGTGGGGGAGCAGTACTTC
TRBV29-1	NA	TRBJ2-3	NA	CSVPRQGDTQYF	TGCAGCGTCCCAAGGCAGGGGGATACGCAGTATTTT
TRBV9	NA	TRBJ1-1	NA	CASTPRDLLWNTEAFF	TGTGCCAGCACCCCCAGGGACCTATTGTGGAACACTGAAGCTTTCTTT
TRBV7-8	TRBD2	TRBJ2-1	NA	CASSPRPSGNGDEQFF	TGTGCCAGCAGCCCCCGCCCTAGCGGGAATGGGGATGAGCAGTTCTTC
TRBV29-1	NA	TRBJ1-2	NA	CSSKQGSYGYTF	TGCAGCTCCAAACAGGGAAGCTATGGCTACACCTTC
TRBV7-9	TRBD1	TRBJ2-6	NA	CASSFLGQGNPANVLTF	TGTGCCAGCAGCTTTCTAGGACAGGGCAATCCTGCCAACGTCCTGACTTTC
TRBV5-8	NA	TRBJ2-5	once	CASSLDPGKETQYF	TGTGCCAGCAGCTTGGATCCGGGGAAAGAGACCCAGTACTTC
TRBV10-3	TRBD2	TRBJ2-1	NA	CAISAGGSSGSGNEQFF	TGTGCCATCAGTGCCGGAGGGTCTAGCGGGAGTGGGAATGAGCAGTTCTTC